The 12 T cell receptor beta chains below were found in one sample sequenced in a study of identical twins. MiXCR, run by TCRdb on the 5' RACE reads, gives a single entry per CDR3 protein. The data show about 690,000 distinct CDR3 sequences, 21% seen once. Separately, the same data were catalogued under a study of T cells expressing NK-cell markers.

The sequenced material came from PBMCs. These TCRs come from a woman aged 18-29 years in good health.

This clonotype came up many times. Its ends do not fully match the called genes, so a read error is possible. The chain recombines TRBV5-1 with TRBJ2-5, with D perhaps TRBD1 (6 bases). The CDR3 runs 13 residues. Per germline, CDR1 SGHRS and CDR2 YFSETQ. CDR3 sequence (DNA): TGTGCCAGCAGCCCAGGGGCAGGAGAGACCCAGTACTTC. Translation: CASSPGAGETQYF.

This chain uses TRBV5-1 with TRBJ2-3; 16 nucleotides agree with TRBD2. Germline V gene sequence: CDR1 SGHRS, CDR2 YFSETQ. The CDR3 spans 17 residues. J gave up 2 bases and V 3 bases, and 3 bases lay outside the gene matches. As DNA, the CDR3 is TGCGCCAGCAGCTCGGGACTAGCGGGGGGGACCACAGATACGCAGTATTTT. This codes for CASSSGLAGGTTDTQYF.

The V and J genes are TRBV20-1 and TRBJ1-1; no firm D call. The CDR3 is 14 residues long. With 4 bases removed from V and 5 bases from J, the gap between germline ends came to 17 bases. The germline V gene has CDR1 DFQATT and CDR2 SNEGSKA (reference sequence). CDR3 sequence: CSAKGFLASTEAFF. The CDR3 DNA reads as TGCAGTGCTAAGGGTTTTTTGGCCTCTACTGAAGCTTTCTTT.

This clonotype was seen at least ten times. The rearrangement joins TRBV20-1 to TRBJ1-1; 7 bases align to TRBD1. Germline CDR1 and CDR2: DFQATT and SNEGSKA (reference sequence). Trimming at V came to 5 bases and at J to 1 base, leaving 4 bases not matched to a gene. The CDR3 covers 13 residues. CDR3 loop: CSAPGQANTEAFF. CDR3 DNA: TGCAGTGCTCCAGGACAGGCGAACACTGAAGCTTTCTTT.

J is TRBJ2-5 and V is TRBV4-2, with TRBD2 matching 8 bases. V lost 5 bases to trimming and J lost 0 bases; unmatched junction nucleotides: 11. Looked up from germline, CDR1 is LGHNA and CDR2 is YNFKEQ. The CDR3 is 17 amino acids. The CDR3 region is CASSEGVLAANQETQYF. CDR3 DNA: TGTGCCAGCAGCGAAGGAGTACTAGCGGCGAACCAAGAGACCCAGTACTTC.

This clonotype was seen a few times. V gene TRBV12-3 or TRBV12-4 combines with J gene TRBJ2-7, with D hard to call. This CDR3 is 14 amino acids long. Deletions cut 3 bases from V and 3 bases from J, with 12 bases between. CDR3 in DNA: TGTGCCAGCAGTTTCGGGCGGCAGGACTACGAGCAGTACTTC. It translates to CASSFGRQDYEQYF.

This sequence joins TRBV9 and TRBJ2-5; D is uncertain. CDR3 length: 16 residues. In germline, CDR1 is SGDLS, CDR2 YYNGEE. V was trimmed by 7 bases and J by 7 bases, leaving 26 bases between them. Here the CDR3 reads CASGVTGQDGFGTQYF. As DNA, the CDR3 is TGTGCCAGCGGGGTCACGGGCCAGGACGGGTTTGGGACCCAGTACTTC.

This clonotype was found a few times. The V gene is TRBV5-1, the J gene TRBJ2-1; no clear D gene. The CDR3 has 14 residues. Between the trimmed V and J ends, which lost 0 bases and 7 bases, there was a span of 11 bases. From germline, CDR1 is SGHRS and CDR2 YFSETQ. The CDR3 DNA is TGCGCCAGCAGCTTGGTTCAGGTGCCTAATGAGCAGTTCTTC. Translation gives CASSLVQVPNEQFF.

The chain recombines TRBV20-1 with TRBJ2-1, with TRBD2 matching over 11 bases. The length of the CDR3 is 16 residues. The ends lost 7 bases at V and 2 bases at J; junction bases unmatched: 10. The V gene's germline CDR1 is DFQATT and CDR2 SNEGSKA (reference sequence). The CDR3 region is CSGGLADPIPYNEQFF. CDR3 sequence (DNA): TGCAGTGGGGGACTAGCGGACCCGATTCCCTACAATGAGCAGTTCTTC.

The chain has TRBV7-8 and TRBJ2-7; TRBD2 is a possible D gene (7 bases). Trimming left V 8 bases short and J 2 bases short, with 16 bases between. Germline CDR1 SGHVS, CDR2 FQNEAQ. The CDR3 sequence is 14 residues long. CDR3 in amino acids: CASQVVGGAYEQYF. CDR3 DNA sequence: TGTGCCAGCCAAGTGGTAGGGGGGGCCTACGAGCAGTACTTC.

The chain has TRBV7-9 and TRBJ2-1; a weak D match, TRBD1 (6 bases). V dropped 6 bases and J dropped 0 bases, with 15 bases sitting between them. This CDR3 is built from 16 residues. CDR1 and CDR2 (germline): SEHNR, FQNEAQ (reference sequence). In DNA, the CDR3 is TGTGCCAGCAGTCAAGGCAGGGGATCCTCCTACAATGAGCAGTTCTTC. Translated, it gives CASSQGRGSSYNEQFF.

The J gene is TRBJ1-5, the V gene TRBV7-9; 7 bases match TRBD1. Germline CDR1 SEHNR, CDR2 FQNEAQ (reference sequence). The ends lost 5 bases at V and 8 bases at J; junction bases unmatched: 9. This CDR3 spans 14 amino acids. Written as DNA, the CDR3 is TGTGCCAGCAGCGAAGGCAGGGGGATCGAGCCCCAGCATTTT. Its protein is CASSEGRGIEPQHF.